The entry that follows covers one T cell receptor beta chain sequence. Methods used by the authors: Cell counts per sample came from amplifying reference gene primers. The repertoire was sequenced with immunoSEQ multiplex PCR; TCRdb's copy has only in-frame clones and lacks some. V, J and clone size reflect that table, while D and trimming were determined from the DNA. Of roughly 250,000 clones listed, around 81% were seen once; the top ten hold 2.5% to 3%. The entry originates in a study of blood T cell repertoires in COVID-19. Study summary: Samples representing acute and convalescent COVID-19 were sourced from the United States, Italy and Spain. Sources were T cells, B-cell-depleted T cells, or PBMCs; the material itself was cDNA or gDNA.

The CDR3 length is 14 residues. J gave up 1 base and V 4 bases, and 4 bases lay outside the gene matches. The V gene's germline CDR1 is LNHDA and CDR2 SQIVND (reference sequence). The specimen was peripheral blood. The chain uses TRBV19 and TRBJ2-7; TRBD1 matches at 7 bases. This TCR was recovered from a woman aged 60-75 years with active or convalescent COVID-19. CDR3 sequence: CASSRGTASYEQYF. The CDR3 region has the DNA TGTGCCAGTAGTAGGGGGACAGCGTCCTACGAGCAGTACTTC.